These T cell receptor beta chains were read from a single sample in a study of blood T cell repertoires in COVID-19. Data came from immunoSEQ multiplex PCR; TCRdb stores just in-frame clones and leaves some out. Here the sample spans some 230,000 clones, 70% to 90% being singletons. Sequencing used peripheral blood. Every receptor here comes from a man in his fifties or sixties who had recovered from COVID-19. CDR3s include the opening cysteine and the closing phenylalanine or tryptophan. The D gene is left open where the match is weak. The size of a clone is reported for some rows only, either as once, few or many, or as a class for expanded clones.

V: TRBV7-9; length: 16; D: TRBD2; J: TRBJ2-1; size: -; CDR3: CASSSLTSGRNNEQFF; DNA: TGTGCCAGCAGCTCCCTGACTAGCGGGAGGAACAATGAGCAGTTCTTC
V: TRBV4-1; length: 17; D: TRBD2; J: TRBJ2-2; size: -; CDR3: CASSQMTSGRNTGELFF; DNA: TGCGCCAGCAGCCAGATGACTAGCGGGAGGAACACCGGGGAGCTGTTTTTT
V: TRBV10-1; length: 18; D: TRBD1; J: TRBJ1-1; size: -; CDR3: CASSPGTGGRKMNPEAFF; DNA: TGCGCCAGCAGCCCCGGGACAGGGGGCAGAAAGATGAATCCTGAAGCTTTCTTT
V: TRBV28; length: 14; D: -; J: TRBJ2-5; size: -; CDR3: CASSLRAGQETQYF; DNA: TGTGCCAGCAGTTTAAGAGCAGGTCAAGAGACCCAGTACTTC
V: TRBV4-1; length: 17; D: -; J: TRBJ1-6; size: -; CDR3: CASSQDRAPFYNSPLHF; DNA: TGCGCCAGCAGCCAAGACAGGGCTCCCTTCTATAATTCACCCCTCCACTTT
V: TRBV27; length: 16; D: -; J: TRBJ2-5; size: -; CDR3: CASSEASARQSETQYF; DNA: TGTGCCAGCAGCGAGGCATCGGCGAGGCAGTCGGAGACCCAGTACTTC
V: TRBV5-6; length: 13; D: -; J: TRBJ2-6; size: -; CDR3: CASSFVGANVLTF; DNA: TGTGCCAGCAGTTTTGTAGGGGCCAACGTCCTGACTTTC
V: TRBV27; length: 16; D: TRBD2; J: TRBJ2-3; size: few; CDR3: CASRPTWGGITDTQYF; DNA: TGTGCCAGCAGGCCCACTTGGGGGGGGATCACAGATACGCAGTATTTT
V: TRBV11-2; length: 13; D: -; J: TRBJ1-1; size: -; CDR3: CASSLDRDTEAFF; DNA: TGTGCCAGCAGCTTAGACAGGGACACTGAAGCTTTCTTT
V: TRBV6-5; length: 16; D: TRBD2; J: TRBJ2-7; size: -; CDR3: CASSYSSGRARNEQYF; DNA: TGTGCCAGCAGTTACTCCAGCGGGAGGGCCAGGAACGAGCAGTACTTC
V: TRBV30; length: 15; D: -; J: TRBJ2-4; size: -; CDR3: CAWSPGEWAKNIQYF; DNA: TGTGCCTGGAGCCCGGGGGAGTGGGCCAAAAACATTCAGTACTTC
V: TRBV4-2; length: 17; D: -; J: TRBJ2-7; size: once; CDR3: CASSQGLTGPSTYEQYF; DNA: TGTGCCAGCAGCCAAGGATTAACAGGGCCCTCAACGTACGAGCAGTACTTC
V: TRBV30; length: 16; D: TRBD1; J: TRBJ2-7; size: -; CDR3: CAWSPWGGTGFYEQYF; DNA: TGTGCCTGGAGTCCTTGGGGGGGGACAGGGTTCTACGAGCAGTACTTC
V: TRBV19; length: 16; D: -; J: TRBJ1-1; size: -; CDR3: CASSIAPSPLNTEAFF; DNA: TGTGCCAGTAGTATAGCCCCTAGCCCCTTGAACACTGAAGCTTTCTTT
V: TRBV6-5; length: 14; D: TRBD1; J: TRBJ2-7; size: -; CDR3: CASSPTGGTYEQYF; DNA: TGTGCCAGCAGTCCAACAGGGGGGACCTACGAGCAGTACTTC
V: TRBV2; length: 16; D: -; J: TRBJ1-3; size: few; CDR3: CASSYQGQLSGNTIYF; DNA: TGTGCCAGCAGTTATCAGGGACAACTCTCTGGAAACACCATATATTTT
V: TRBV28; length: 16; D: -; J: TRBJ2-3; size: -; CDR3: CASNSPWRGYTDTQYF; DNA: TGTGCCAGCAATTCACCCTGGCGGGGATACACAGATACGCAGTATTTT
V: TRBV29-1; length: 14; D: TRBD2; J: TRBJ2-1; size: -; CDR3: CSAATSGRYNEQFF; DNA: TGCAGCGCGGCGACTAGCGGGAGGTACAATGAGCAGTTCTTC
V: TRBV28; length: 17; D: TRBD1; J: TRBJ2-1; size: -; CDR3: CASSAPLSRDRFNEQFF; DNA: TGTGCCAGCAGCGCTCCACTGTCCCGGGACAGGTTCAATGAGCAGTTCTTC
V: TRBV5-5; length: 18; D: -; J: TRBJ2-5; size: -; CDR3: CASSLTPPASGYQETQYF; DNA: TGTGCCAGCAGCTTGACCCCCCCCGCCAGCGGGTACCAAGAGACCCAGTACTTC
V: TRBV25-1; length: 14; D: -; J: TRBJ2-2; size: -; CDR3: CASSVGQGTGELFF; DNA: TGTGCCAGCAGTGTCGGGCAGGGGACCGGGGAGCTGTTTTTT
V: TRBV11-2; length: 19; D: TRBD1; J: TRBJ2-1; size: -; CDR3: CASTINAHPTGGLINEQFF; DNA: TGTGCCAGCACCATAAATGCCCACCCTACAGGGGGTCTAATCAATGAGCAGTTCTTC
V: TRBV10-2; length: 14; D: TRBD1; J: TRBJ1-2; size: few; CDR3: CASRERQGLEGYTF; DNA: TGCGCCAGCAGAGAACGACAGGGTTTAGAAGGCTACACCTTC
V: TRBV7-2; length: 14; D: -; J: TRBJ2-7; size: -; CDR3: CASSFGGISYEQYF; DNA: TGTGCCAGCAGCTTCGGCGGTATTTCCTACGAGCAGTACTTC
V: TRBV29-1; length: 13; D: -; J: TRBJ2-7; size: -; CDR3: CSVESASHYEQYF; DNA: TGCAGCGTTGAGAGTGCGTCCCACTACGAGCAGTACTTC
V: TRBV6-5; length: 14; D: -; J: TRBJ1-3; size: few; CDR3: CASSYDSSGNTIYF; DNA: TGTGCCAGCAGTTATGACAGCTCTGGAAACACCATATATTTT
V: TRBV9; length: 14; D: -; J: TRBJ1-6; size: -; CDR3: CASSATANNSPLHF; DNA: TGTGCCAGCAGCGCGACAGCAAATAATTCACCCCTCCACTTT
V: TRBV6-1; length: 15; D: TRBD1; J: TRBJ1-2; size: -; CDR3: CASSEWTGSNYGYTF; DNA: TGTGCCAGCAGTGAATGGACAGGTTCAAACTATGGCTACACCTTC
V: TRBV27; length: 16; D: TRBD2; J: TRBJ2-1; size: -; CDR3: CASSSRTGTMRNEQFF; DNA: TGTGCCAGCAGTTCGCGTACCGGGACTATGAGGAATGAGCAGTTCTTC